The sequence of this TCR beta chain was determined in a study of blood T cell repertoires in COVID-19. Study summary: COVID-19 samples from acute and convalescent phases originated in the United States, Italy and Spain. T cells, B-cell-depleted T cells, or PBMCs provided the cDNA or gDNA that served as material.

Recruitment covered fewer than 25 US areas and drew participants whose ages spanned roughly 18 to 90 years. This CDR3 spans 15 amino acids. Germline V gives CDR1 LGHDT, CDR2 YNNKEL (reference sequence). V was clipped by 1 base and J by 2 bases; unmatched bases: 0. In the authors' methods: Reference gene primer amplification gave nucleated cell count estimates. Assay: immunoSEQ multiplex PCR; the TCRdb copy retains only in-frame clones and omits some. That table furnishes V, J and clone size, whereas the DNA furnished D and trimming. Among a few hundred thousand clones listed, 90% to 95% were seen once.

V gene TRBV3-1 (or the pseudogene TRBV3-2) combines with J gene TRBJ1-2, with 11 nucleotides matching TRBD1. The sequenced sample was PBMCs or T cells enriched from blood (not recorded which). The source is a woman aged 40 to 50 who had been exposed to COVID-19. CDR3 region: CASSQGTGGNYGYTF. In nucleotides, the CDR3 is TGTGCCAGCAGCCAAGGGACAGGGGGCAACTATGGCTACACCTTC.